This T cell receptor beta chain emerged from a study of blood T cell repertoires in COVID-19. The overall study: Sites in the United States, Italy and Spain provided acute and convalescent COVID-19 samples. PBMCs, B-cell-depleted T cells, or T cells provided the cDNA or gDNA that made up the material.

Source study methods: Reference gene primers were amplified, and this amplification served to estimate nucleated cell counts. Generated by immunoSEQ multiplex PCR, the TCRdb table keeps only in-frame clones and is missing some. V, J and clone size were drawn from that table, and D and trimming were deduced from the DNA. Among roughly 110,000 clones listed, about 70% were seen once. V was clipped by 4 bases and J by 0 bases; unmatched bases: 4. Germline CDR1 and CDR2: SQVTM and ANQGSEA. CDR3 size: 14 residues. Sequencing was carried out using peripheral blood. This chain connects TRBV29-1 to TRBJ1-2, with 8 bases lining up with TRBD1. This clonotype was obtained from a human donor with acute or convalescent COVID-19. The donor label of this sample is uncertain. CDR3 nucleotides: TGCAGCGTTGGCCAGGGGGCAACTAACTATGGCTACACCTTC. Protein product: CSVGQGATNYGYTF. Full variable domain (missing parts from reference TRBV29-1 and TRBJ1-2): SAVISQKPSRDICQRGTSLTIQCQVDSQVTMMFWYRQQPGQSLTLIATANQGSEATYESGFVIDKFPISRPNLTFSTLTVSNMSPEDSSIYLCSVGQGATNYGYTFGSGTRLTVV.